Presented here are 19 T cell receptor beta chains from one specimen sequenced in a study of cytomegalovirus exposure and HLA in healthy donors (dated by TCRdb to 2016 to 2017). Library method: the immunoSEQ multiplex PCR assay. The multiplex PCR relied on a mix of 60 forward primers for TCR Vbeta segments and 13 reverse primers for TCR Jbeta segments. TCRdb limited this immuneACCESS table to in-frame rearrangements with V and J called. A share of clones is missing; checked studies link under half to unresolved V genes, and the rest is unexplained. The sample table lists roughly 110,000 clones, about 70% of them with a count of one. The ten largest clones capture 2% to 2.5% of the sample. Sequenced input: PBMCs. These receptors were collected from a human donor in good health.

This chain links TRBV28 with TRBJ2-3; tentatively, D is TRBD2 (6 bases). The V gene's germline CDR1 is MDHEN and CDR2 SYDVKM. Trimming took 6 bases from V and 0 from J, leaving 13 bases between them. The CDR3 loop spans 15 amino acids. For the CDR3, the DNA is TGTGCCAGCAGGCGGGGCTTGGGAAGCACAGATACGCAGTATTTT. Translated: CASRRGLGSTDTQYF.

V and J are TRBV30 and TRBJ1-1, with unresolved D. Trimming cost V 2 bases and J 6 bases, with 13 bases left between them. The CDR3 has 13 residues. Per the germline V gene, CDR1 is GTSNPN and CDR2 is SVGIG (reference sequence). The CDR3 DNA follows: TGTGCCTGGAGTTTGAGGTTGTCGCCTGAAGCTTTCTTT. Translation: CAWSLRLSPEAFF.

This chain joins TRBV5-6 and TRBJ1-2; D is unresolved. The germline gives CDR1 SGHDT, CDR2 YYEEEE. The CDR3 is 16 amino acids. V dropped 3 bases and J dropped 1 base, with 16 bases sitting between them. CDR3: CASSSRSGEINYGYTF. As DNA, the CDR3 is TGTGCCAGCAGCTCACGCTCCGGTGAAATTAACTATGGCTACACCTTC.

This chain joins TRBV5-4 and TRBJ2-1; no firm D call. This CDR3 spans 15 amino acids. The V end was cut by 0 bases, the J end by 7 bases, with 14 bases between. Germline V lookup: CDR1 SGHNT, CDR2 YYREEE (reference sequence). The CDR3 region has the DNA TGTGCCAGCAGCTTGGCCCTGTCAGGCGCAAATGAGCAGTTCTTC. It specifies CASSLALSGANEQFF.

The chain joins TRBV5-1 to TRBJ2-1, with 8 bases fitting TRBD1. The germline gives CDR1 SGHRS, CDR2 YFSETQ. V was pared by 0 bases and J by 6 bases, with 8 bases of the junction left unmatched. The CDR3 totals 16 residues. The CDR3 DNA follows: TGCGCCAGCAGCTTGGTCGCAGGGGGCGAGGGCAATGAGCAGTTCTTC. Encoded protein: CASSLVAGGEGNEQFF.

This clone showed up just a few times. V and J are TRBV30 and TRBJ1-4, with a possible D match to TRBD1 (5 bases). From germline, CDR1 is GTSNPN and CDR2 SVGIG (reference sequence). This CDR3 contains 16 residues. Trimming took off 2 bases at V and 0 bases at J, with 13 bases between the two ends. The CDR3 region has the DNA TGTGCCTGGAGTACCTATAGGGGTTCAACTAATGAAAAACTGTTTTTT. Amino acids: CAWSTYRGSTNEKLFF.

This clone appeared a single time. This sequence joins TRBV10-1 and TRBJ2-1; D might be TRBD2 (5 bases). V lost 4 bases and J lost 9, with 16 bases in between. In germline, CDR1 is WNHNN, CDR2 SYGVQD (reference sequence). The CDR3 covers 14 residues. The CDR3 DNA is TGCGCCAGCAGTGGTAGCAGCGACTATAGTGAGCAGTTCTTC. This gives the protein CASSGSSDYSEQFF.

The genes are TRBV30 and TRBJ2-1; D is possibly TRBD1 (5 bases). The CDR3 is 16 residues long. Germline CDR1 GTSNPN, CDR2 SVGIG (reference sequence). V dropped 3 bases and J dropped 7 bases, with 22 bases sitting between them. The CDR3 loop is CAWSALRAGKENEQFF. The CDR3 DNA follows: TGTGCCTGGAGCGCCCTCCGGGCAGGGAAGGAAAATGAGCAGTTCTTC.

J is TRBJ2-1 and V is TRBV27; D might be TRBD1 (6 bases). The CDR3 has 11 amino acids. Germline CDR1 is MNHEY and CDR2 is SMNVEV (reference sequence). Trimming shortened V by 6 bases and J by 10 bases, and 10 bases separated the two germline ends. CDR3 in DNA: TGTGCCAGCAGCAGGGGCAAGGAGCAGTTCTTC. Protein product: CASSRGKEQFF.

This chain links TRBV2 with TRBJ2-1; D may be TRBD2 (6 bases). Germline CDR1 is SNHLY and CDR2 is FYNNEI. Trimming left V 9 bases short and J 9 bases short, with 18 bases between. This CDR3 is 13 amino acids long. The CDR3, as DNA: TGTGCCAGAAGAGGGTGGGCGGGGACTGAGCAGTTCTTC. Protein: CARRGWAGTEQFF.

In its sample, this clone was seen once. This rearrangement joins TRBV5-8 to TRBJ1-2; D perhaps matches TRBD1 (5 bases). Trimming left V 3 bases short and J 0 bases short, with 12 bases between. The germline CDR1 and CDR2 sequences are SGHTS and YDEGEE. The CDR3 covers 15 residues. CDR3 DNA sequence: TGTGCCAGCAGCTGGCTTGGGGGGACTAACTATGGCTACACCTTC. It codes for CASSWLGGTNYGYTF.

The chain carries TRBV6-1 and TRBJ1-2, with D uncertain. The length of the CDR3 is 14 residues. Germline V CDR1 and CDR2: MNHNS, SASEGT. With 2 bases removed from V and 5 bases from J, the gap between germline ends came to 12 bases. CDR3 amino acids: CASSEREVTYGYTF. CDR3 sequence (DNA): TGTGCCAGCAGTGAACGCGAGGTTACTTATGGCTACACCTTC.

This rearrangement joins TRBV28 to TRBJ2-7; possible D gene TRBD2, 5 bases. Looked up from germline, CDR1 is MDHEN and CDR2 is SYDVKM. The CDR3 contains 13 residues. V lost 1 base and J 9 bases, leaving 13 bases between the germline ends. CDR3 residues: CASSLSNPRGQYF. The CDR3 DNA is TGTGCCAGCAGTTTATCCAACCCCCGGGGGCAGTACTTC.

V usage is TRBV6-5 and J usage is TRBJ1-5; TRBD1 is a possible D gene (5 bases). This CDR3 comprises 12 residues. Germline CDR1 MNHEY, CDR2 SVGAGI. Trimming shortened V by 6 bases and J by 7 bases, and 10 bases separated the two germline ends. This chain's CDR3 is CASSTGAQPQHF. The CDR3 bases are TGTGCCAGCAGCACTGGGGCCCAGCCCCAGCATTTT.

The gene calls are TRBV6-1 and TRBJ2-3; 11 nucleotides align to TRBD1. V lost 4 bases to trimming and J lost 3 bases; unmatched junction nucleotides: 3. Germline-derived CDR1 and CDR2 are MNHNS and SASEGT. The CDR3 runs to 15 residues. In nucleotides, the CDR3 is TGTGCCAGCAGTGTGGGACAGGGGGGTACAGATACGCAGTATTTT. Translating it yields CASSVGQGGTDTQYF.

The rearrangement uses TRBV5-1 and TRBJ2-1; 7 nucleotides match TRBD2. There are 16 residues in the CDR3. V was pared by 1 base and J by 2 bases, with 6 bases of the junction left unmatched. CDR1 and CDR2 from the germline V gene are SGHRS and YFSETQ. In DNA, the CDR3 is TGCGCCAGCAGCTTGAGAACAAGCGGGACCTACAATGAGCAGTTCTTC. This gives the protein CASSLRTSGTYNEQFF.

The chain joins TRBV6-4 to TRBJ1-2, with 8 bases identical to TRBD1. Losses at the gene ends were 6 bases for V and 3 bases for J; bases not matched to a gene: 6. Germline lookup yields CDR1 MRHNA and CDR2 SNTAGT. The CDR3 is 14 amino acids. The CDR3 here is CASRASGGYYGYTF. CDR3 DNA: TGTGCCAGCAGGGCCTCAGGGGGCTACTATGGCTACACCTTC.

The chain has TRBV18 and TRBJ2-1, with 10 bases fitting TRBD2. CDR1 and CDR2 (germline): KGHSH, LQKENI. The junction had 10 bases not matched to a gene; V was cut back by 3 bases and J by 8 bases. The length of the CDR3 is 16 residues. For the CDR3, the DNA is TGTGCCAGCTCACCTAGGGCTAGCGGGAGTAAGGATGAGCAGTTCTTC. Its protein is CASSPRASGSKDEQFF.

This clone was observed once. The chain uses TRBV6-5 and TRBJ1-5; D is perhaps TRBD1 (5 bases). The CDR3 sequence is 13 residues long. Germline CDR1 reads MNHEY; CDR2 reads SVGAGI. Deletions cut 6 bases from V and 6 bases from J, with 12 bases between. The CDR3 is CASRSRVGQPQHF. CDR3 bases: TGTGCCAGCAGGTCCAGGGTGGGTCAGCCCCAGCATTTT.